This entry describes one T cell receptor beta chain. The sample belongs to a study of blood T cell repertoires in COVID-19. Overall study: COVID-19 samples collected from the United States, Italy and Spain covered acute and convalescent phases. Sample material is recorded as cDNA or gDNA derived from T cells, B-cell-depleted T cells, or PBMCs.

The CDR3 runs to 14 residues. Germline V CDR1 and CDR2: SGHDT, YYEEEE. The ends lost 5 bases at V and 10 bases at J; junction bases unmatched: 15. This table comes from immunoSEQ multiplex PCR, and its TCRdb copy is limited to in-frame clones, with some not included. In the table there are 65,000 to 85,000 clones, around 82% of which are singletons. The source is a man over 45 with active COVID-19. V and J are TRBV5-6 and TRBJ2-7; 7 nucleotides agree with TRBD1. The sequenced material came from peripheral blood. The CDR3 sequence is CASRGRGQTLSQYF. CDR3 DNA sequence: TGTGCCAGCAGGGGCCGGGGACAGACTCTAAGCCAGTACTTC.